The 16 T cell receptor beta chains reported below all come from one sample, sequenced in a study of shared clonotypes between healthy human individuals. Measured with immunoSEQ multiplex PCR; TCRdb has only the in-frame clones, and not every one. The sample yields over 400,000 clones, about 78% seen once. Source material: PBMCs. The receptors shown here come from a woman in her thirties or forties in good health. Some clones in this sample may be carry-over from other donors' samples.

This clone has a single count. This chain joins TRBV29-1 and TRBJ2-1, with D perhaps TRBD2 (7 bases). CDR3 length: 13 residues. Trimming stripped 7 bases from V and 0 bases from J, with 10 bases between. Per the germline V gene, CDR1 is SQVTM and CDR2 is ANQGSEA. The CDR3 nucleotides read TGCAGCGGCGGGGGCCGCTCCTACAATGAGCAGTTCTTC. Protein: CSGGGRSYNEQFF.

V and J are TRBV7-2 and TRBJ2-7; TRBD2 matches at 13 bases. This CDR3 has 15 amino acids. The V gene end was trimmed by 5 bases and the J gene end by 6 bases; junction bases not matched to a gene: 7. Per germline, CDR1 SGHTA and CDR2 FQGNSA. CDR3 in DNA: TGTGCCAGCAGCATCAGGACTAGCGGGAGTAGCGAGCAGTACTTC. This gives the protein CASSIRTSGSSEQYF.

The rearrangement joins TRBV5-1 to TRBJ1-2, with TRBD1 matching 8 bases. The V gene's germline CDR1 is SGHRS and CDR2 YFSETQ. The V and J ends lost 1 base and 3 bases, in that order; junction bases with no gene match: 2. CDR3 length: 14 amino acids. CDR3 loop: CASSLTTGDYGYTF. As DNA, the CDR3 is TGCGCCAGCAGCTTGACGACAGGGGACTATGGCTACACCTTC.

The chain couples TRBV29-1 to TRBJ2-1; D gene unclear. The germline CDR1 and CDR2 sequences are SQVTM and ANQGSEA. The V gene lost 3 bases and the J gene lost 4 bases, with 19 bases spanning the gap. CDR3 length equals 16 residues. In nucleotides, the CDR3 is TGCAGCGTTGAGGAATATCGAGCCTACCCTTACAATGAGCAGTTCTTC. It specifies CSVEEYRAYPYNEQFF.

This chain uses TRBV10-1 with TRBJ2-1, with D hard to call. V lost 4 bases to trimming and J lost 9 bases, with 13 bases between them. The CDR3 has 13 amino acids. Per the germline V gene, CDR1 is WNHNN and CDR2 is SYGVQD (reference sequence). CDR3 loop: CASSGPWASEQFF. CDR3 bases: TGCGCCAGCAGTGGCCCCTGGGCTAGTGAGCAGTTCTTC.

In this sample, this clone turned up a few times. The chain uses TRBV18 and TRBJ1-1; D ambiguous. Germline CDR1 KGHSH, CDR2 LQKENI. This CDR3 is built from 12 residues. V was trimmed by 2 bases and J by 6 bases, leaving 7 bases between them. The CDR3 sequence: CASSPGVPEAFF. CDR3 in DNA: TGTGCCAGCTCACCAGGGGTCCCTGAAGCTTTCTTT.

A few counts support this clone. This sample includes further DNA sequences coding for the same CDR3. The CDR3 loop is CASSLGQPSTDTQYF. The CDR3 bases are TGTGCCAGCAGCTTAGGACAGCCCAGCACAGATACGCAGTATTTT. The chain employs TRBV7-2 and TRBJ2-3; weak D call: TRBD1 (5 bases). The CDR3 extends over 15 amino acids. Germline V gene data show CDR1 as SGHTA and CDR2 as FQGNSA. The V end lost 1 base, the J end lost 0 bases, and 8 bases lay between the germline ends.

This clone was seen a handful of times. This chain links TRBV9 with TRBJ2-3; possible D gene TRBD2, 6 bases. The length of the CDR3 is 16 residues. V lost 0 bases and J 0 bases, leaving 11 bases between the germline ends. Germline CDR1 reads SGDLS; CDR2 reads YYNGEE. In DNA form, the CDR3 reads TGTGCCAGCAGCGTAGGGTTAGCGGCGAGCACAGATACGCAGTATTTT. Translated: CASSVGLAASTDTQYF.

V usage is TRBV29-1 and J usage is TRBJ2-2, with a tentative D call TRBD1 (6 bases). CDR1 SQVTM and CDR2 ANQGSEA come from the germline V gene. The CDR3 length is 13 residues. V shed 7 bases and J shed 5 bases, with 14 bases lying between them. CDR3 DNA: TGCAGCGCTATGACAGGAGGAACCGGGGAGCTGTTTTTT. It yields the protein CSAMTGGTGELFF.

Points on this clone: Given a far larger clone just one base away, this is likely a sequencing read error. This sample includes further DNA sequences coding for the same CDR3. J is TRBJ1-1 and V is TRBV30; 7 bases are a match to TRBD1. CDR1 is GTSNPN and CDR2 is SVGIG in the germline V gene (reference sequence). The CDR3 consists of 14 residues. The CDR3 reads CAWRQGRAYTEAFF. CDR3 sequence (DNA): TGTGCCTGGAGACAGGGGAGGGCGTACACTGAAGCCTTCTTT.

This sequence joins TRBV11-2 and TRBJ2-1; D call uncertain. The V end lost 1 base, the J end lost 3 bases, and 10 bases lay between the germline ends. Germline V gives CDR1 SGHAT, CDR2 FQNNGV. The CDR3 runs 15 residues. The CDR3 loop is CASSLGKDYYNEQFF. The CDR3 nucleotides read TGTGCCAGCAGCTTAGGGAAGGATTACTACAATGAGCAGTTCTTC.

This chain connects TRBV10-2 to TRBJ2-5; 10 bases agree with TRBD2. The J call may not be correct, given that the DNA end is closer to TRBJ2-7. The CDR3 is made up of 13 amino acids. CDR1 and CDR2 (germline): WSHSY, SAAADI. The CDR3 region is CATRTSGSYEQYF. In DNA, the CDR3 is TGCGCCACCCGGACTAGCGGATCCTACGAGCAGTACTTC.

The CDR3 loop reads CASSLLTPLATHEQYF. CDR3 nucleotide sequence: TGTGCCAGCAGCCTCCTAACCCCGCTAGCGACCCACGAGCAGTACTTC. The chain links TRBV5-6 to TRBJ2-7; D possibly corresponds to TRBD2 (6 bases). CDR1 and CDR2 (germline): SGHDT, YYEEEE. The CDR3 has 16 amino acids. V was shortened by 4 bases and J by 5 bases, with 22 bases between the two germline ends.

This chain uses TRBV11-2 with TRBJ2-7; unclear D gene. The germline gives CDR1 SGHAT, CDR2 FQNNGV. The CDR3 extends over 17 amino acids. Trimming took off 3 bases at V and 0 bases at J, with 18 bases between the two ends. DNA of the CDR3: TGTGCCAGCAGCTTGACACCGAGCAGGTGGGGCTCCTACGAGCAGTACTTC. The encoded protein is CASSLTPSRWGSYEQYF.

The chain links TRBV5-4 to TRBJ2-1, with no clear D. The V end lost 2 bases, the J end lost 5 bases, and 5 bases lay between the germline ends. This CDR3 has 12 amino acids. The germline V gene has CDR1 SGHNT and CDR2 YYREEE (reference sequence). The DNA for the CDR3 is TGTGCCAGCAGCTTTGGTAACAATGAGCAGTTCTTC. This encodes CASSFGNNEQFF.

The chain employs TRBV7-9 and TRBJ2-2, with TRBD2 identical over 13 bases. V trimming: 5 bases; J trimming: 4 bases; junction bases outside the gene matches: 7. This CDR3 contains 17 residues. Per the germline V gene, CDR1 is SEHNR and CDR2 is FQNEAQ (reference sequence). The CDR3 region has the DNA TGTGCCAGCAGCGGGACTAGCGGGATTCGGGGCACCGGGGAGCTGTTTTTT. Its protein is CASSGTSGIRGTGELFF.